One and the same sample provided the 5 T cell receptor beta chains below, sequenced in a study of graft-versus-host responses after intestinal transplantation. Antigen specificity for these receptors is unknown. Some clones are missing from TCRdb's copy, which holds only in-frame ones; the method was immunoSEQ multiplex PCR. Of about 97,000 clones listed, 92% are singletons. The sample here was unstimulated CD8+ T cells sorted from spleen or lymph node cells, taken before transplant. The receptors derive from a human donor who was the organ donor for an intestinal transplant.

The rearrangement joins TRBV7-3 to TRBJ2-7; a possible D gene is TRBD1 (6 bases). This CDR3 region has 13 residues. Germline CDR1 SGHTA, CDR2 FQGTGA. V lost 5 bases to trimming and J lost 3 bases, with 11 bases between them. CDR3 sequence: CASSPIRGYEQYF. CDR3 nucleotide sequence: TGTGCCAGCAGCCCTATCAGGGGCTACGAGCAGTACTTC.

This chain links TRBV6-4 with TRBJ1-1, with 9 bases aligning to TRBD1. Trimming took 0 bases from V and 11 from J; bases not matched to a gene: 4. CDR3 length: 13 residues. Germline V gene sequence: CDR1 MRHNA, CDR2 SNTAGT. The CDR3 protein is CASSDSGTGTAFF. CDR3 DNA: TGTGCCAGCAGTGACTCCGGGACAGGGACGGCTTTCTTT.

The gene calls are TRBV6-1 and TRBJ2-7; D perhaps matches TRBD1 (5 bases). CDR1 and CDR2 from the germline V gene are MNHNS and SASEGT. This CDR3 spans 15 amino acids. V gave up 2 bases and J gave up 3 bases, with 14 bases separating them. The CDR3 DNA reads as TGTGCCAGCAGTGAATGGAGTCAGGGTAACTACGAGCAGTACTTC. It codes for CASSEWSQGNYEQYF.

The J gene is TRBJ2-7, the V gene TRBV7-2, with 7 bases that match TRBD1. With 3 bases clipped from V and 2 bases from J, the junction kept 7 bases outside the gene matches. Looked up from germline, CDR1 is SGHTA and CDR2 is FQGNSA. The CDR3 totals 15 residues. CDR3 in DNA: TGTGCCAGCAGCTTGAGACAGGGTGAGCCCTACGAGCAGTACTTC. Translating it yields CASSLRQGEPYEQYF.

The chain carries TRBV7-9 and TRBJ2-7; 13 nucleotides match TRBD2. Unmatched junction bases numbered 11, after V lost 1 base and J lost 2 bases. Germline V gene sequence: CDR1 SEHNR, CDR2 FQNEAQ (reference sequence). CDR3 size: 19 residues. The CDR3 region is CASSLVWTSGRRGAYEQYF. The CDR3 DNA reads as TGTGCCAGCAGCTTAGTCTGGACTAGCGGGAGACGAGGAGCCTACGAGCAGTACTTC.